The clone carrying this TCR beta chain was found a few times. The target antigen is unknown. Amplification used 60 Vbeta primers and 13 Jbeta primers. Measured with immunoSEQ multiplex PCR; TCRdb has only the in-frame clones, and not every one. The sample holds about 150,000 clones, 70% to 85% seen once. The sample belongs to a study of cytomegalovirus exposure and HLA in healthy donors. Per the germline V gene, CDR1 is MNHNY and CDR2 is SVGAGI (reference sequence). V lost 10 bases to trimming and J lost 1 base, with 22 bases between them. The CDR3 consists of 16 residues. Study outcomes and limitations: The only immune exposure information that was available was CMV serostatus.

What was sequenced was PBMCs. The gene calls are TRBV6-6 and TRBJ1-1; D uncertain. The sequence came from a woman aged 25 to 39 in good health and CMV-seropositive. In nucleotides, the CDR3 is TGTGCCACCTTAGGGAGCTCACAATTTACGAACACTGAAGCTTTCTTT. Its protein product is CATLGSSQFTNTEAFF.